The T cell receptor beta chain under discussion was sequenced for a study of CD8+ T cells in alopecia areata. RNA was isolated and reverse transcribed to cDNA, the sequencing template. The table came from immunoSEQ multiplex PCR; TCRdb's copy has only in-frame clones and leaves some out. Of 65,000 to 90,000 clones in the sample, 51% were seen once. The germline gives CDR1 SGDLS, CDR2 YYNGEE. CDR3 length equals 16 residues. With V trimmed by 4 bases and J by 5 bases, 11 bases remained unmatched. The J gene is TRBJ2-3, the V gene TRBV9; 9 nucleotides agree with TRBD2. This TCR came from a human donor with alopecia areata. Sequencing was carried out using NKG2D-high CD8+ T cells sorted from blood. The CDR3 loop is CASSPGLGLAGDTQYF. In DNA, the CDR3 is TGTGCCAGCAGCCCAGGACTGGGACTAGCTGGAGATACGCAGTATTTT.